Each of the 8 T cell receptor beta chains below was sequenced from the same sample in a study of blood T cell repertoires in COVID-19. Repertoires were generated with immunoSEQ multiplex PCR, while TCRdb's copy carries only in-frame clones and drops some. The data show roughly 290,000 clones, roughly 86% seen once. Material for sequencing was peripheral blood. All receptors derive from a woman under 40 who had recovered from COVID-19.

The V call is TRBV3-1 (or the pseudogene TRBV3-2), the J call TRBJ2-3; 9 positions agree with TRBD1. CDR3 size: 15 residues. Germline V gene sequence: CDR1 LGHDT, CDR2 YNNKEL (reference sequence). The V gene end was trimmed by 1 base and the J gene end by 5 bases; junction bases not matched to a gene: 4. The CDR3 bases are TGTGCCAGCAGCCAAGTCACAGGGGGCGAAGATACGCAGTATTTT. This translates into CASSQVTGGEDTQYF.

The chain links TRBV5-4 to TRBJ2-7; 7 nucleotides align to TRBD2. The CDR3 has 13 residues. Germline V gene data show CDR1 as SGHNT and CDR2 as YYREEE (reference sequence). V trimming: 3 bases; J trimming: 7 bases; junction bases outside the gene matches: 7. The CDR3 protein is CASSSPSGAEQYF. Here the CDR3 DNA reads TGTGCCAGCAGCTCCCCTAGCGGCGCAGAGCAGTACTTC.

This sequence joins TRBV2 and TRBJ1-1, with no clear D. There are 13 residues in the CDR3. Per the germline V gene, CDR1 is SNHLY and CDR2 is FYNNEI. Trimming cost V 2 bases and J 0 bases, with 4 bases left between them. Here the CDR3 reads CASSEQVNTEAFF. Written as DNA, the CDR3 is TGTGCCAGCAGTGAACAGGTGAACACTGAAGCTTTCTTT.

The chain links TRBV11-2 to TRBJ2-7; perhaps TRBD2 as D (5 bases). CDR1 and CDR2 from the germline V gene are SGHAT and FQNNGV. This CDR3 has 17 amino acids. V was pared by 0 bases and J by 1 base, with 16 bases between. CDR3 in DNA: TGTGCCAGCAGCTTAGATACCTCCGGGATTTGGTCCTACGAGCAGTACTTC. This gives the protein CASSLDTSGIWSYEQYF.

At least ten counts were recorded for this clone. The chain uses TRBV11-2 and TRBJ2-7, with TRBD1 as a possible D gene (6 bases). The CDR3 runs 16 residues. From germline, CDR1 is SGHAT and CDR2 FQNNGV. The V gene lost 1 base and the J gene lost 4 bases, with 17 bases spanning the gap. For the CDR3, the DNA is TGTGCCAGCAGCTTAGTTGGTATCAGGGGCACATACGAGCAGTACTTC. It specifies CASSLVGIRGTYEQYF.

This chain links TRBV2 with TRBJ1-5; D is uncertain. The CDR3 has 13 amino acids. V lost 4 bases to trimming and J lost 7 bases, with 11 bases between them. Germline CDR1 is SNHLY and CDR2 is FYNNEI. The CDR3 bases are TGTGCCAGCAGTGTTTGGGAGGACCAGCCCCAGCATTTT. It is translated as CASSVWEDQPQHF.

The rearrangement joins TRBV3-1 (or the pseudogene TRBV3-2) to TRBJ2-7; 8 bases agree with TRBD2. The CDR3 is 16 residues long. Germline CDR1 is LGHDT and CDR2 is YNNKEL (reference sequence). The V segment lost 1 base and the J segment 2 bases; nucleotides outside the gene matches: 7. The CDR3 DNA follows: TGTGCCAGCAGCCAAGCAGGTGTAGCGGGACCCTACGAGCAGTACTTC. Translating it yields CASSQAGVAGPYEQYF.

The chain combines TRBV7-2 with TRBJ2-7, with TRBD2 matching over 8 bases. Germline CDR1 is SGHTA and CDR2 is FQGNSA. The CDR3 has 15 amino acids. V lost 5 bases and J lost 0; bases outside the gene matches: 6. DNA for the CDR3: TGTGCCAGCAGCCAGCGGGAGATTAGCTCCTACGAGCAGTACTTC. Protein sequence: CASSQREISSYEQYF.